This section outlines one T cell receptor beta chain sequence together with its context. Its antigen is unknown. The sample belongs to a study of cytomegalovirus exposure and HLA in healthy donors. General study points: One later analysis reportedly identified an Asian-associated ancestry cluster that showed fewer N-insertions than the approximately 700-donor mean. Most TCR sequences were rare, but some public TCRs occurred in many donors. Presence/absence analyses treated sequencing depth as roughly uniform across donors.

Trimming at V came to 4 bases and at J to 9 bases, leaving 12 bases not matched to a gene. The length of the CDR3 is 15 residues. The germline gives CDR1 KGHSH, CDR2 LQKENI. The PCR contained 60 Vbeta and 13 Jbeta primers. TCRdb's table, derived via immunoSEQ multiplex PCR, lists solely in-frame clones and lacks some. This sample has roughly 120,000 clones, with about four fifths found just once. The receptor was derived from a man aged 35 to 55 in good health and CMV-seronegative. This sequence joins TRBV18 and TRBJ2-3, with TRBD1 matching 8 bases. The material sequenced was PBMCs. In DNA form, the CDR3 reads TGTGCCAGCTCACACCGGGACAGGAATTCTTGGACGCAGTATTTT. This sequence encodes CASSHRDRNSWTQYF.